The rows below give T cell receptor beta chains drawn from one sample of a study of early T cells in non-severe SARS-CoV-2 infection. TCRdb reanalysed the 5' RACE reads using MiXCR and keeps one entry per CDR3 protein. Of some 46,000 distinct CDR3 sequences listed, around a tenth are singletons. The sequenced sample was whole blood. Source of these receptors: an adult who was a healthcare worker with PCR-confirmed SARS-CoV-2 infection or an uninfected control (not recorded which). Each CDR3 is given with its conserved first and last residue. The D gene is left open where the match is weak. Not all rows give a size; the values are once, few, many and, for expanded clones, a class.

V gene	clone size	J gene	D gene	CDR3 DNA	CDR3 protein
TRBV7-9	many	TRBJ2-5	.	TGTGCCAGCAGCTTACAGGGGAACCCTCAAGAGACCCAGTACTTC	CASSLQGNPQETQYF
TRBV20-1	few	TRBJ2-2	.	TGCAGTGCTAGTCCTATCAGCGGTACCGGGGAGCTGTTTTTT	CSASPISGTGELFF
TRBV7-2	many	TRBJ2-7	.	TGTGCCAGCAGCTACAGGGACTACGAGCAGTACTTC	CASSYRDYEQYF
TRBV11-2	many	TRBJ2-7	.	TGTGCCAGCAGCTTTTCCGCCTACGAGCAGTACTTC	CASSFSAYEQYF
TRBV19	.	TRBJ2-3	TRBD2	TGTGCCAGTAGTACGTGGACTAGCGGGAGCACAGATACGCAGTATTTT	CASSTWTSGSTDTQYF
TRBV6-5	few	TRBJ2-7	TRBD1	TGTGCCAGCAGGAACCGGGACAGGGGGCTGTACGAGCAGTACTTC	CASRNRDRGLYEQYF
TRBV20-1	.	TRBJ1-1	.	TGCAGTGCTAACAATGACGGGTCGGTTGCTGAAGCTTTCTTT	CSANNDGSVAEAFF
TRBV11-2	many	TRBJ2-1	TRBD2	TGTGCCAGCAGCTCGAATACGGGGACTAGTGCTGAGCAGTTCTTC	CASSSNTGTSAEQFF
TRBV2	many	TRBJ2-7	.	TGTGCCAGCAGTGAAGGCCGCATCGTGCAGTACTTC	CASSEGRIVQYF
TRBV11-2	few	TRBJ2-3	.	TGTGCCAGCAGCTTTGACAGGTCCACGTCGGGTTTTACGCAGTATTTT	CASSFDRSTSGFTQYF
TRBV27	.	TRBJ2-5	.	TGTGCCAGCACTGCGAGGGGGGGGCAAGAGACCCAGTACTTC	CASTARGGQETQYF
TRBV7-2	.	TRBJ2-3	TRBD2	TGTGCCACCCAGCTTAGGGCTAGCGGGATGTCTTCAGATACGCAGTATTTT	CATQLRASGMSSDTQYF
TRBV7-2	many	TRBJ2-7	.	TGTGCCAGCAGCTTAGCGGGACCTAAGGGCTACGAGCAGTACTTC	CASSLAGPKGYEQYF
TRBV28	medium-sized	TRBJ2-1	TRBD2	TGTGCCAGCAGCGGACCGGGACTAGCGGGTCATTTACCTGATTCCTACAATGAGCAGTTCTTC	CASSGPGLAGHLPDSYNEQFF
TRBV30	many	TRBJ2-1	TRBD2	TGTGCCTGGAGTACCGGCGGGAGCTCCTACAATGAGCAGTTCTTC	CAWSTGGSSYNEQFF
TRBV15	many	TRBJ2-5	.	TGTGCCACCAGCAACGACGAAGGAGAGACCCAGTACTTC	CATSNDEGETQYF
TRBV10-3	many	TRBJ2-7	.	TGTGCCATCAGTGAGACCCTCGGGAGTTACGAGCAGTACTTC	CAISETLGSYEQYF
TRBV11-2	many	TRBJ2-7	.	TGTGCCAGCAGCTTAGAACCAGGGTTCGAGCAGTACTTC	CASSLEPGFEQYF
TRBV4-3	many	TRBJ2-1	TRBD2	TGCGCCAGCAGCCAAGATAGGGGACTAGCGGGAGATGAGCAGTTCTTC	CASSQDRGLAGDEQFF
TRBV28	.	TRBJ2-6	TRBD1	TGTGCCAGTAGATCCGGGACAGGGGCCCGCTCTGGGGCCAACGTCCTGACTTTC	CASRSGTGARSGANVLTF
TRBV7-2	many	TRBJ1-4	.	TGTGCCAGCAGCCGGAGGCAAGAGAAACTGTTTTTT	CASSRRQEKLFF
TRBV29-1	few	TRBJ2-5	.	TGCAGCGTCGCCCCGGGGGATGCGGAGACCCAGTACTTC	CSVAPGDAETQYF
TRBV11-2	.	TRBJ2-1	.	TGTGCCAGCAGCTTGACAGAGGCATCTGGCAATGAGCAGTTCTTC	CASSLTEASGNEQFF
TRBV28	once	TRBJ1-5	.	TGTGCCAGCAGTTTATGGAGCAATCAGCCCCAGCATTTT	CASSLWSNQPQHF
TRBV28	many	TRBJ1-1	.	TGTGCCACCCAGCGGGTCACTGAAGCTTTCTTT	CATQRVTEAFF
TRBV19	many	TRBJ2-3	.	TGTGCCAGTAGTCATCCCGGGGACTCTAGTACGCAGTATTTT	CASSHPGDSSTQYF
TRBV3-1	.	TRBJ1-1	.	TGTGCCAGCAGCCAAGCAGGGAGCACTGAAGCTTTCTTT	CASSQAGSTEAFF
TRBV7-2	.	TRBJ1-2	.	TGTGCCAGCAGCAGTCGGACAGCCGCCTATGGCTACACCTTC	CASSSRTAAYGYTF
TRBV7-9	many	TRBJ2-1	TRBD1	TGTGCCAGCAGGACCCCGGGACAGGGGCAAAATGAGCAGTTCTTC	CASRTPGQGQNEQFF
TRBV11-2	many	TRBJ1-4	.	TGTGCCAGCAGCTTCGAAGAAAAACTGTTTTTT	CASSFEEKLFF
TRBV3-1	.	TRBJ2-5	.	TGTGCCAGCAGCCAAGATGGCCCAGAGACCCAGTACTTC	CASSQDGPETQYF
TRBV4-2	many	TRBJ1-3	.	TGTGCCAGCAGCCAAGAGGGATGGGGCGCTGGAAACACCATATATTTT	CASSQEGWGAGNTIYF
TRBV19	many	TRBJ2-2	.	TGTGCCAGTAGTGCGGGGCCAAACACCGGGGAGCTGTTTTTT	CASSAGPNTGELFF
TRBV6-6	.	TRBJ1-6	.	TGTGCCAGCGGGAGGGAGTCAGGCGCTTCACCCCTCCACTTT	CASGRESGASPLHF
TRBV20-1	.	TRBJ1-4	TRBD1	TGCAGTGCTAGACCCCCGGGACAGGGGATTGAAAAACTGTTTTTT	CSARPPGQGIEKLFF
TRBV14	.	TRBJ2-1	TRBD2	TGTGCCAGCAGCCATTTAACGGGAGGGATCCCACCACACAATGAGCAGTTCTTC	CASSHLTGGIPPHNEQFF
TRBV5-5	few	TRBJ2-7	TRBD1	TGTGCCAGCAGTTACGCCGTGGGACAGGGTATTTACGAGCAGTACTTC	CASSYAVGQGIYEQYF
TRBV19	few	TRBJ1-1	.	TGTGCCAGTAGTATGCTCAGGGAGACGCCTGAAGCTTTCTTT	CASSMLRETPEAFF
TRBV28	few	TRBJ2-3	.	TGTGCCAGCAATGGGTTTCTGACAGATACGCAGTATTTT	CASNGFLTDTQYF
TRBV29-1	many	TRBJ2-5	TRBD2	TGCAGCGTTGTTTACGTAATCGGGGGGGAGACCCAGTACTTC	CSVVYVIGGETQYF
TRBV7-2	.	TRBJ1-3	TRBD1	TGTGCCAGCAGCTTTACAGGGGACGGAAACACCATATATTTT	CASSFTGDGNTIYF
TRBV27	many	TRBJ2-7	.	TGTGCCAGCAGTTGGGACGGGGCCTACGAGCAGTACTTC	CASSWDGAYEQYF
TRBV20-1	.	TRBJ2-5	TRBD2	TGCAGTGCTAGGCTAGCGGGGCACCAAGAGACCCAGTACTTC	CSARLAGHQETQYF
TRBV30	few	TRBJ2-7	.	TGTGCCTGGACTGCGGGGAGAACCTCCTACGAGCAGTACTTC	CAWTAGRTSYEQYF
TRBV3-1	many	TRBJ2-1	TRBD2	TGTGCCAGCAGCCATCCCAAAGCGGGACCGCATTTTTTCTTC	CASSHPKAGPHFFF
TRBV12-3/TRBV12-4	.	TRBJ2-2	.	TGTGTCAGCACCGAAACCCCGACGGACTCCTTGAACACCGGGGAGCTGTTTTTT	CVSTETPTDSLNTGELFF
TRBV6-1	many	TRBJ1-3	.	TGTGCCAGCAGAGCGAACGCCGGCAGGGGAAACACCATATATTTT	CASRANAGRGNTIYF
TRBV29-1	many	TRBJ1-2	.	TGCAGCGTTGACGGGACGGACTATGGCTACACCTTC	CSVDGTDYGYTF
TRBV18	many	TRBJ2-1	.	TGTGCCAGCTCACCATTGAGCTCCTACAATGAGCAGTTCTTC	CASSPLSSYNEQFF
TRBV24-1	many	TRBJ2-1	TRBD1	TGTGCCACCAGTGATTCAGGGGGCAGATTGGTCTTC	CATSDSGGRLVF
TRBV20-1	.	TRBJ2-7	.	TGCAGTGCTAGAAGAGGGGACACCAGCTCCTACGAGCAGTACTTC	CSARRGDTSSYEQYF
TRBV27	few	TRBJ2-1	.	TGTGCCACCTCATTAAACAATGAGCAGTTCTTC	CATSLNNEQFF
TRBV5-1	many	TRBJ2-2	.	TGCGCCAGCAGCTTGGTCGTCCAGGGTAGGGACACCGGGGAGCTGTTTTTT	CASSLVVQGRDTGELFF